The entry that follows covers one T cell receptor beta chain sequence. The entry originates in a study of blood T cell repertoires in COVID-19. Turning to the study itself: COVID-19 samples, acute and convalescent, were from the United States, Italy and Spain. PBMCs, B-cell-depleted T cells, or T cells were the source of the cDNA or gDNA that made up the material.

V was pared by 5 bases and J by 10 bases, with 7 bases of the junction left unmatched. Germline loops: CDR1 LNHDA, CDR2 SQIVND (reference sequence). The CDR3 has 14 amino acids. Method: immunoSEQ multiplex PCR; TCRdb's copy keeps in-frame clones and lacks some. Among some 120,000 clones listed, 85% to 90% were seen once. The genes are TRBV19 and TRBJ1-3, with 11 bases lining up with TRBD1. Input material: peripheral blood. The source is a human donor in a cohort sampled during active COVID-19. The CDR3 spells CASSWGQGDLTIYF. CDR3 DNA sequence: TGTGCCAGTAGTTGGGGACAGGGGGATCTTACCATATATTTT.